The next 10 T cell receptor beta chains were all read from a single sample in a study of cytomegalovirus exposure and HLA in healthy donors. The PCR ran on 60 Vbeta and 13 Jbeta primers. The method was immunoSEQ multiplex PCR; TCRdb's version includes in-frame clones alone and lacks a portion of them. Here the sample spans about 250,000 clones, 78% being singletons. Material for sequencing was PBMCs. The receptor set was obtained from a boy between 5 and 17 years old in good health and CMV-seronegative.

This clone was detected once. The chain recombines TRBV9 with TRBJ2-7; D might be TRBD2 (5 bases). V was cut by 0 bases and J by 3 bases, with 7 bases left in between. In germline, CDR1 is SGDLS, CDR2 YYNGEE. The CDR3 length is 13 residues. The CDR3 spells CASSVAGSYEQYF. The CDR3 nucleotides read TGTGCCAGCAGCGTAGCGGGGAGCTACGAGCAGTACTTC.

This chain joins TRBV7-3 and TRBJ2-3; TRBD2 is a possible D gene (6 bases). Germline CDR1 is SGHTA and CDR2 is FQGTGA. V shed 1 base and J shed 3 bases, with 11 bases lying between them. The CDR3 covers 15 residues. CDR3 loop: CASSLSGMGTDTQYF. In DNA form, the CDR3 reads TGTGCCAGCAGCTTAAGCGGGATGGGGACAGATACGCAGTATTTT.

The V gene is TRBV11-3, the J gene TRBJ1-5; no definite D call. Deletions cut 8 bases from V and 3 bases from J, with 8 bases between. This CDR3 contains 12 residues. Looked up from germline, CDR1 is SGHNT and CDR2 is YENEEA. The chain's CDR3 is CASSNFNQPQHF. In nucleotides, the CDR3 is TGTGCCAGCTCAAACTTCAATCAGCCCCAGCATTTT.

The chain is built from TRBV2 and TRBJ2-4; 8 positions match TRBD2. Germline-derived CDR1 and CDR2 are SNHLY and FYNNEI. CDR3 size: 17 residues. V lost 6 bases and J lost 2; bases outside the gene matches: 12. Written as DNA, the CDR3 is TGTGCCAGCAGCAACCCCCGGGGGGGTTTACCCAAAAACATTCAGTACTTC. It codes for CASSNPRGGLPKNIQYF.

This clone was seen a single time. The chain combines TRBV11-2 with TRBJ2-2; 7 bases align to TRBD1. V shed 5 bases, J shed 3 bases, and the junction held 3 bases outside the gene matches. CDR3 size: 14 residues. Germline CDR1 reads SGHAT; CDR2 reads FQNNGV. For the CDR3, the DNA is TGTGCCAGCAGCCGACAGGGCTACACCGGGGAGCTGTTTTTT. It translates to CASSRQGYTGELFF.

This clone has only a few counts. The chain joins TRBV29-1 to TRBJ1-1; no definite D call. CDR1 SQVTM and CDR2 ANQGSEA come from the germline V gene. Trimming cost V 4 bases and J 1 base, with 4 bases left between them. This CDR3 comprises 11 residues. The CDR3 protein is CSVGQNTEAFF. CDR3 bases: TGCAGCGTTGGACAGAACACTGAAGCTTTCTTT.

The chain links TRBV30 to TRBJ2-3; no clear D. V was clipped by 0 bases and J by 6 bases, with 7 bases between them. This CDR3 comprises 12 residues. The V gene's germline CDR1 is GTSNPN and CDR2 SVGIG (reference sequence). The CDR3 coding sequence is TGTGCCTGGAGTGTCCGTTCGGATACGCAGTATTTT. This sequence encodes CAWSVRSDTQYF.

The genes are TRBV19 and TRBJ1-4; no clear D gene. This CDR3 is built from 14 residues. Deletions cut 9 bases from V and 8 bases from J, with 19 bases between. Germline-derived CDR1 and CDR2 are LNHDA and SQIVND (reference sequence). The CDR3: CASAASNTGEKLFF. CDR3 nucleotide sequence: TGTGCCAGCGCCGCAAGCAATACCGGGGAAAAACTGTTTTTT.

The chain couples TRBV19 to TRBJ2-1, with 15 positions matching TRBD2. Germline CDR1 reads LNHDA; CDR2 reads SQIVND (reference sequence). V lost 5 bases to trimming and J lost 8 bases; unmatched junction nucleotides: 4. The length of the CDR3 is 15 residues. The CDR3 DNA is TGTGCCAGTAGTGAGGGACTAGCGGGGGGCTATGAGCAGTTCTTC. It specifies CASSEGLAGGYEQFF. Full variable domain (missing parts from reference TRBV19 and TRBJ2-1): DGGITQSPKYLFRKEGQNVTLSCEQNLNHDAMYWYRQDPGQGLRLIYYSQIVNDFQKGDIAEGYSVSREKKESFPLTVTSAQKNPTAFYLCASSEGLAGGYEQFFGPGTRLTVL.

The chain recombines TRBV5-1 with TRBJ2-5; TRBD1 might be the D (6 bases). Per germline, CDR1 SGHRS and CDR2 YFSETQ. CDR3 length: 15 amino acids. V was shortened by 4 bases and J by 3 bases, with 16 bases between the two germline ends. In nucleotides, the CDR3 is TGCGCCAGCAGCCCCGCCCATGAGGGGGAAGAGACCCAGTACTTC. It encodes CASSPAHEGEETQYF. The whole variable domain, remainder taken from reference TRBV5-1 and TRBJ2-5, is KAGVTQTPRYLIKTRGQQVTLSCSPISGHRSVSWYQQTPGQGLQFLFEYFSETQRNKGNFPGRFSGRQFSNSRSEMNVSTLELGDSALYLCASSPAHEGEETQYFGPGTRLLVL.